A selection of T cell receptor beta chains follows, all from one sample in a study of T cells in Graves' hyperthyroidism and ophthalmopathy. Using its own MiXCR run on the multiplex PCR reads, TCRdb lists one record per CDR3 protein. Found here are roughly 400,000 distinct CDR3 sequences, roughly an eighth of them singletons; the top ten hold approximately 29%. Sequences were obtained from blood. These TCRs come from a middle-aged man with Graves' ophthalmopathy. The CDR3 runs from the conserved cysteine through the conserved F or W. The order of the fields is CDR3 protein, CDR3 DNA, V gene, J gene, clone size, D gene. D genes are given only for firm matches. The size of a clone is reported for some rows only, either as once, few or many, or as a class for expanded clones.

CDR3: CASSLNRVPHNEQFF; DNA: TGTGCCAGCAGCCTCAACAGGGTGCCCCACAATGAGCAGTTCTTC; V: TRBV28; J: TRBJ2-1; size: NA; D: NA
CDR3: CASRIGSTGELFF; DNA: TGTGCCAGTAGGATCGGTAGCACCGGGGAGCTGTTTTTT; V: TRBV19; J: TRBJ2-2; size: NA; D: NA
CDR3: CASSSLSSGKLFF; DNA: TGTGCCAGCAGCTCACTTTCTAGTGGAAAACTGTTTTTT; V: TRBV11-2; J: TRBJ1-4; size: many; D: NA
CDR3: CASSYRPPDRGATYEQYF; DNA: TGTGCCAGCAGTTACCGCCCACCCGACAGGGGGGCTACCTACGAGCAGTACTTC; V: TRBV6-5; J: TRBJ2-7; size: NA; D: TRBD1
CDR3: CASSSAAGGGNEQFF; DNA: TGTGCCAGCAGTTCGGCAGCGGGAGGAGGTAATGAGCAGTTCTTC; V: TRBV27; J: TRBJ2-1; size: NA; D: TRBD2
CDR3: CASSGSGWSGNQPQHF; DNA: TGTGCCAGCAGTGGGTCAGGGTGGTCGGGCAATCAGCCCCAGCATTTT; V: TRBV2; J: TRBJ1-5; size: many; D: NA
CDR3: CASSKGTRGAGETQYF; DNA: TGTGCCAGCAGTAAAGGGACTAGAGGTGCAGGAGAGACCCAGTACTTC; V: TRBV25-1; J: TRBJ2-5; size: few; D: TRBD2
CDR3: CASSVENGVSTEAFF; DNA: TGTGCCAGCAGCGTAGAGAACGGGGTGAGCACTGAAGCTTTCTTT; V: TRBV9; J: TRBJ1-1; size: many; D: NA
CDR3: CASSLRAHEQFF; DNA: TGTGCCAGCAGTTTAAGAGCCCATGAGCAGTTCTTC; V: TRBV28; J: TRBJ2-1; size: few; D: NA
CDR3: CASSDPAYNQPQHF; DNA: TGTGCCAGCAGTGACCCGGCCTACAATCAGCCCCAGCATTTT; V: TRBV25-1; J: TRBJ1-5; size: many; D: NA
CDR3: CAWRDRDRPYEQYF; DNA: TGTGCCTGGAGGGACCGGGACAGGCCCTACGAGCAGTACTTC; V: TRBV30; J: TRBJ2-7; size: NA; D: TRBD1
CDR3: CASSSTGGGYGYTF; DNA: TGTGCCAGCAGTTCAACAGGGGGTGGCTATGGCTACACCTTC; V: TRBV28; J: TRBJ1-2; size: many; D: TRBD1
CDR3: CASGEVGLYNEQFF; DNA: TGTGCCAGTGGAGAGGTGGGGCTCTACAATGAGCAGTTCTTC; V: TRBV2; J: TRBJ2-1; size: many; D: NA
CDR3: CASSPPGRPSGANVLTF; DNA: TGTGCCAGTAGTCCGCCGGGACGGCCCTCTGGGGCCAACGTCCTGACTTTC; V: TRBV19; J: TRBJ2-6; size: NA; D: NA
CDR3: CASSGDRGRRGYTF; DNA: TGTGCCAGCAGTGGGGACAGGGGGCGAAGGGGCTACACCTTC; V: TRBV28; J: TRBJ1-2; size: many; D: TRBD1
CDR3: CASWRDYTYEQYF; DNA: TGTGCCAGCTGGAGGGATTATACCTACGAGCAGTACTTC; V: TRBV6-1; J: TRBJ2-7; size: many; D: NA
CDR3: CASSDETGGGTEAFF; DNA: TGCGCCAGCAGCGACGAGACAGGGGGCGGCACTGAAGCTTTCTTT; V: TRBV5-1; J: TRBJ1-1; size: NA; D: TRBD1
CDR3: CASSLKLQQYF; DNA: TGTGCCAGCAGCTTAAAACTTCAGCAGTACTTC; V: TRBV11-3; J: TRBJ2-7; size: many; D: NA
CDR3: CASSLSLGTGVKYEQYF; DNA: TGCGCCAGCAGCTTGTCCCTCGGGACAGGGGTCAAATACGAGCAGTACTTC; V: TRBV5-1; J: TRBJ2-7; size: few; D: TRBD1
CDR3: CASSFSSPGLAAYEQYF; DNA: TGTGCCAGCAGTTTTTCGTCGCCAGGACTAGCGGCGTACGAGCAGTACTTC; V: TRBV12-3/TRBV12-4; J: TRBJ2-7; size: many; D: TRBD2
CDR3: CASSPGQGRNEQFF; DNA: TGTGCCAGCAGTCCTGGACAGGGGCGAAATGAGCAGTTCTTC; V: TRBV6-1; J: TRBJ2-1; size: many; D: TRBD1